These 6 T cell receptor beta chains originate from one sample sequenced in a study of T cell changes during pregnancy in multiple sclerosis. Data came from immunoSEQ multiplex PCR; TCRdb stores just in-frame clones and leaves some out. The data show some 87,000 clones, about 92% seen once. The sample was CD4+ T cells from peripheral blood mononuclear cells, taken before pregnancy. These receptors originate from a female donor with multiple sclerosis, enrolled in a pregnancy study.

The chain couples TRBV18 to TRBJ1-5; 8 bases agree with TRBD1. CDR3 length: 15 amino acids. The V gene end was trimmed by 2 bases and the J gene end by 4 bases; junction bases not matched to a gene: 4. Looked up from germline, CDR1 is KGHSH and CDR2 is LQKENI. The CDR3 loop reads CASSPDRGGNQPQHF. Written as DNA, the CDR3 is TGTGCCAGCTCACCAGACAGGGGCGGAAATCAGCCCCAGCATTTT. Together with reference TRBV18 and TRBJ1-5, the CDR3 gives the full variable domain: NAGVMQNPRHLVRRRGQEARLRCSPMKGHSHVYWYRQLPEEGLKFMVYLQKENIIDESGMPKERFSAEFPKEGPSILRIQQVVRGDSAAYFCASSPDRGGNQPQHFGDGTRLSIL.

The chain carries TRBV6-5 and TRBJ1-1, with unresolved D. The CDR3 is 13 amino acids. The germline CDR1 and CDR2 sequences are MNHEY and SVGAGI. The ends were cut back, 0 bases at V and 11 bases at J, with 13 bases in the middle. The CDR3, as DNA: TGTGCCAGCAGTTACTCGCCCTACCGGTGGGCTTTCTTT. Protein: CASSYSPYRWAFF.

In this sample, this clone turned up once. The chain uses TRBV7-3 and TRBJ2-1, with 9 bases lining up with TRBD2. The CDR3 covers 17 residues. CDR1 SGHTA and CDR2 FQGTGA come from the germline V gene. Trimming removed 5 bases from V and 5 bases from J; junction bases left unmatched: 13. CDR3 protein: CASSQAPPGLANNEQFF. The CDR3 coding sequence is TGTGCCAGCAGCCAAGCGCCCCCGGGACTAGCCAACAATGAGCAGTTCTTC.

CDR3 DNA: TGTGCCAGCGCCCGGCAGGGTTCCTCACCCCTCCACTTT. Translating gives CASARQGSSPLHF. The V call is TRBV6-5, the J call TRBJ1-6; weak D call: TRBD1 (5 bases). Germline CDR1 reads MNHEY; CDR2 reads SVGAGI. Trimming took 8 bases from V and 10 from J, leaving 15 bases between them. The CDR3 has 13 residues.

The V call is TRBV16, the J call TRBJ1-4; no clear D. V lost 1 base and J lost 0, with 9 bases in between. The CDR3 has 16 amino acids. Germline CDR1 is KGHSY and CDR2 is FQNENV. The CDR3 reads CASSQLVRTTNEKLFF. DNA for the CDR3: TGTGCCAGCAGCCAATTGGTCAGGACAACTAATGAAAAACTGTTTTTT.

J is TRBJ1-1 and V is TRBV29-1; TRBD1 aligns across 8 bases. The CDR3 runs to 13 residues. The V gene end was trimmed by 4 bases and the J gene end by 4 bases; junction bases not matched to a gene: 5. Germline CDR1 SQVTM, CDR2 ANQGSEA. The CDR3: CSVVLDRGTEAFF. CDR3 nucleotides: TGCAGCGTTGTACTCGACAGGGGCACTGAAGCTTTCTTT.